This entry lists 8 T cell receptor beta chains sequenced from one sample in a study of T cells after yellow fever vaccination. TCRdb analysed the 5' RACE reads with MiXCR anew, one entry per CDR3 protein. The data contain about 69,000 distinct CDR3 sequences, around 5% of them singletons. The specimen comprised CD4+ T cells sorted from PBMCs, sampled approximately 16 days after the first yellow fever vaccination. Every receptor here comes from a man aged 18 to 30 who received the YFV17D yellow fever vaccine.

This clonotype came up many times. V is TRBV5-1 and J is TRBJ1-1, with D possibly TRBD1 on 5 matching bases. The CDR3 sequence is 17 residues long. CDR1 is SGHRS and CDR2 is YFSETQ in the germline V gene. V was pared by 0 bases and J by 0 bases, with 15 bases between. CDR3 sequence reads: CASSLGPQGSLNTEAFF. CDR3 coding DNA: TGCGCCAGCAGCTTGGGGCCGCAGGGTAGTCTGAACACTGAAGCTTTCTTT. The full variable domain, rest sourced from reference TRBV5-1 and TRBJ1-1, is KAGVTQTPRYLIKTRGQQVTLSCSPISGHRSVSWYQQTPGQGLQFLFEYFSETQRNKGNFPGRFSGRQFSNSRSEMNVSTLELGDSALYLCASSLGPQGSLNTEAFFGQGTRLTVV.

This clonotype was observed many times. CDR3 sequence (DNA): TGTGCCAGCAGCTTAGCGACTAGCGGGGGGCTCTGGGATACGCAGTATTTT. Translated, it gives CASSLATSGGLWDTQYF. J is TRBJ2-3 and V is TRBV7-2; TRBD2 agrees at 13 bases. This CDR3 comprises 17 residues. Germline V lookup: CDR1 SGHTA, CDR2 FQGNSA. V was clipped by 0 bases and J by 6 bases; unmatched bases: 6.

There are many counts of this clonotype. The rearrangement uses TRBV5-1 and TRBJ1-6, with TRBD1 identical over 10 bases. Losses at the gene ends were 0 bases for V and 8 bases for J; bases not matched to a gene: 5. The CDR3 has 16 residues. Germline V CDR1 and CDR2: SGHRS, YFSETQ. This CDR3 is CASSLAGQGRDSPLHF. For the CDR3, the DNA is TGCGCCAGCAGCTTGGCGGGACAGGGGAGGGATTCACCCCTCCACTTT.

This clonotype was recorded at least ten times. The chain employs TRBV5-6 and TRBJ2-7; D is possibly TRBD1 or TRBD2 (5 bases each). The CDR3 contains 13 residues. The V gene lost 2 bases and the J gene lost 5 bases, with 11 bases spanning the gap. Looked up from germline, CDR1 is SGHDT and CDR2 is YYEEEE. CDR3 nucleotides: TGTGCCAGCAGCTTCTTTCCGGGGCACGAGCAGTACGTC. This sequence encodes CASSFFPGHEQYV.

This clonotype was counted at least ten times. The CDR3 bases are TGTGCCAGCAGCAAATTGACTAGCGGGGCCGAGAGGTACTTC. It specifies CASSKLTSGAERYF. The chain employs TRBV7-2 and TRBJ2-4; 11 nucleotides match TRBD2. The CDR3 covers 14 residues. V lost 5 bases and J lost 15; bases outside the gene matches: 12. The germline V gene has CDR1 SGHTA and CDR2 FQGNSA.

This clonotype was seen repeatedly, ten times or more. The chain is built from TRBV6-4 and TRBJ2-3; possibly TRBD1 for D (6 bases). Trimming cost V 4 bases and J 4 bases, with 9 bases left between them. CDR1 is MRHNA, CDR2 SNTAGT, per germline. This CDR3 comprises 13 residues. The chain's CDR3 is CASSVNRADTQYF. The CDR3 DNA is TGTGCCAGCAGTGTCAACAGGGCAGATACGCAGTATTTT.

This clonotype was counted many times. The chain carries TRBV28 and TRBJ1-1; 7 nucleotides line up with TRBD1. Germline V gene lookup returns CDR1 MDHEN and CDR2 SYDVKM. V was clipped by 6 bases and J by 2 bases; unmatched bases: 9. The length of the CDR3 is 15 residues. The CDR3 protein is CASRHPDRVNTEAFF. The CDR3, as DNA: TGTGCCAGCAGGCACCCCGACAGGGTTAACACTGAAGCTTTCTTT.

Many counts were recorded for this clonotype. The chain joins TRBV19 to TRBJ2-2; TRBD1 matches at 8 bases. The J segment lost 6 bases and the V segment lost 3 bases, leaving 6 bases of the junction unmatched. The CDR3 covers 15 residues. In germline, CDR1 is LNHDA, CDR2 SQIVND (reference sequence). The CDR3 DNA is TGTGCCAGTAGTATTGGGACAGGAGGGTCCGGGGAGCTGTTTTTT. It specifies CASSIGTGGSGELFF.